This is a list of T cell receptor beta chains from one sample in a study of blood T cell repertoires in COVID-19. Clones were read by immunoSEQ multiplex PCR, and TCRdb kept only the in-frame ones, dropping some. The sample consists of 50,000 to 60,000 clones, around 85% of them appearing once. Specimen: peripheral blood. These receptors originate from a woman older than 75 with COVID-19, enrolled during active disease. The CDR3 runs from the conserved cysteine through the conserved F or W. Fields, in order: J gene, V gene, CDR3 protein.

TRBJ1-1 | TRBV18 | CASSPLPDNTEAFF
TRBJ1-1 | TRBV5-1 | CASRQGNTEAFF
TRBJ2-1 | TRBV27 | CASSLGTGGWNEQFF
TRBJ2-7 | TRBV28 | CASSPEGLAGGYEQYF
TRBJ1-3 | TRBV28 | CASRSTGGSNTIYF
TRBJ2-3 | TRBV6-6 | CASSRDRGRGPDTQYF
TRBJ2-7 | TRBV1 | CTSSQASGNCEQYF
TRBJ2-1 | TRBV24-1 | CATSTAGRDEQFF
TRBJ2-1 | TRBV2 | CASTPGTSGRAWLNEQFF
TRBJ1-1 | TRBV5-1 | CASSLDGADKGKAFF
TRBJ2-3 | TRBV9 | CASSVGSSGRSDTQYF
TRBJ1-1 | TRBV12-3/TRBV12-4 | CASSLLGDTEAFF
TRBJ2-3 | TRBV6-2/TRBV6-3 | CASSYLAADTQYF
TRBJ2-7 | TRBV6-5 | CASRPTGGIYEQYF
TRBJ2-3 | TRBV6-6 | CASSPQPTGSTDTQYF
TRBJ2-3 | TRBV3-1/TRBV3-2 | CASSQRTGPPSGSGTDTQYF
TRBJ1-1 | TRBV9 | CASSTTGGAPEAFF
TRBJ2-7 | TRBV15 | CATSKGGGRAGNEQYF
TRBJ1-2 | TRBV5-6 | CASSRGGPAQNYGYTF
TRBJ1-1 | TRBV27 | CASSLMRNSNTEAFF
TRBJ1-2 | TRBV11-2 | CASSWGLPEHYGYTF
TRBJ2-2 | TRBV9 | CASSALASSNTGELFF
TRBJ2-7 | TRBV4-1 | CASSQVGTSVYEQYF
TRBJ2-5 | TRBV11-2 | CASSLESAAPNAETQYF
TRBJ1-6 | TRBV27 | CASSLLQGILSSPLHF
TRBJ2-5 | TRBV20-1 | CSARAVETQYF
TRBJ2-1 | TRBV19 | CASSIMAPPNEQFF
TRBJ1-3 | TRBV7-6 | CASSLVTNGNTIYF
TRBJ1-4 | TRBV6-5 | CASIGSLDEKLFF
TRBJ1-2 | TRBV19 | CASNSGGSIPIGYGYTF
TRBJ2-7 | TRBV7-9 | CASSLASPNEQYF
TRBJ2-1 | TRBV4-1 | CASSSLTRGNEQFF
TRBJ2-6 | TRBV7-2 | CASSLDRISGANVLTF
TRBJ1-2 | TRBV19 | CASAGNGYTF
TRBJ2-2 | TRBV19 | CASSKRQGTSNTGELFF
TRBJ1-6 | TRBV7-8 | CASTPDTAIINSPLHF
TRBJ2-7 | TRBV3-1/TRBV3-2 | CASSQELVGVNEQYF
TRBJ2-5 | TRBV6-2/TRBV6-3 | CASSYLALETQYF
TRBJ2-7 | TRBV29-1 | CSVESSSYEQYF
TRBJ2-7 | TRBV27 | CASSLAGVVEQYF
TRBJ1-1 | TRBV5-1 | CASSLSTRGLGTEAFF
TRBJ2-1 | TRBV6-5 | CASSPGLAGINEQFF
TRBJ2-7 | TRBV5-6 | CASKRLAGGPSEQYF